This T cell receptor beta chain was documented in a study of control samples from healthy donors and cancer patients. The method was immunoSEQ multiplex PCR; TCRdb's version includes in-frame clones alone and lacks a portion of them. Among over 80,000 clones listed, just under 85% were seen once. The sequencing input was blood. The receptor was isolated from a man aged 25-45 years in good health.

The chain's CDR3 is CASGSGSGTGGLYGYTF. Written as DNA, the CDR3 is TGTGCTAGTGGTTCCGGGTCCGGGACAGGGGGGTTATATGGCTACACCTTC. The chain links TRBV12-5 to TRBJ1-2; 11 bases are shared with TRBD1. Germline CDR1 reads LGHNT; CDR2 reads FRNRAP. The CDR3 has 17 amino acids. V dropped 4 bases and J dropped 5; count of bases not matched to a gene: 12.